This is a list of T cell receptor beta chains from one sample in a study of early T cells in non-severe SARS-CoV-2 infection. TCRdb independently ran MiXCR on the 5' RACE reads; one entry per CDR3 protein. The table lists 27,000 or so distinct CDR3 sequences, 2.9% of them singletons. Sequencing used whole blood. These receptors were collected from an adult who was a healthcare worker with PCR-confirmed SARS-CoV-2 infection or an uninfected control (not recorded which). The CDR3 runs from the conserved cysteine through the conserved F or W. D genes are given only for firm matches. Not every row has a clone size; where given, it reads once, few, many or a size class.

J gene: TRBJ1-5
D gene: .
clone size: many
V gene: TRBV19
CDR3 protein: CASSWPGKGNQPQHF
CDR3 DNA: TGTGCCAGTAGTTGGCCCGGGAAGGGCAATCAGCCCCAGCATTTT

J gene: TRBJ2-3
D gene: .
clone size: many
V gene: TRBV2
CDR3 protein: CAMGSGESDTQYF
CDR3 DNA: TGTGCCATGGGCAGTGGGGAGTCGGATACGCAGTATTTT

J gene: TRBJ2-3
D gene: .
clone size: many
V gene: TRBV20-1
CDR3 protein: CSASTDTQYF
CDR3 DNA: TGCAGTGCAAGCACAGATACGCAGTATTTT

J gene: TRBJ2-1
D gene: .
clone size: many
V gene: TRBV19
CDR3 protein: CASSTDSSYNEQFF
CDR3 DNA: TGTGCCAGTAGTACGGACAGTTCCTACAATGAGCAGTTCTTC

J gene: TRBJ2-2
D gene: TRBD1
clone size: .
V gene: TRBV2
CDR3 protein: CASTRGQGTNTGELFF
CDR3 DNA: TGTGCCAGCACCAGAGGACAGGGAACGAACACCGGGGAGCTGTTTTTT

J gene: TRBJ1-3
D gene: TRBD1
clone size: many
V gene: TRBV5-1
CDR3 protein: CASSPGTGNTIYF
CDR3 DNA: TGCGCCAGTTCGCCCGGGACAGGGAACACCATATATTTT

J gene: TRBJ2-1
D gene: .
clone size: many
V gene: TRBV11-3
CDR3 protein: CASSRGGTANEQFF
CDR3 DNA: TGTGCCAGCAGCCGCGGCGGGACAGCCAATGAGCAGTTCTTC

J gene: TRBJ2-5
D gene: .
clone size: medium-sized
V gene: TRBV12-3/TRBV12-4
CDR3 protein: CASSREQGQDAQETQYF
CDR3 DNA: TGTGCCAGCAGTCGAGAACAGGGCCAGGATGCACAAGAGACCCAGTACTTC

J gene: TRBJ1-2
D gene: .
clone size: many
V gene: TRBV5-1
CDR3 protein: CASSLVARANYGYTF
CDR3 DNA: TGCGCCAGCAGCTTGGTCGCACGTGCTAACTATGGCTACACCTTC

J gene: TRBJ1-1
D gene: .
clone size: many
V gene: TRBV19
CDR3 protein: CASSSLIGGRTYTEAFF
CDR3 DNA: TGTGCCAGTAGTTCCCTCATTGGGGGGCGAACGTACACTGAAGCTTTCTTT

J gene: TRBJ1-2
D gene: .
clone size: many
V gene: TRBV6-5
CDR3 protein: CASSSLTKTGGYTF
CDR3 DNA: TGTGCCAGCAGTTCTCTGACCAAAACAGGTGGCTACACCTTC